The 11 T cell receptor beta chains presented below share a single source sample, sequenced in a study of blood T cell repertoires in COVID-19. Here immunoSEQ multiplex PCR was the method, and the copy in TCRdb shows in-frame clones only, minus some. This repertoire shows 250,000 to 350,000 clones, about 89% found once; its top ten account for approximately 6.5%. The sample comprised peripheral blood. Receptors were obtained from a man between 18 and 29 years old who had recovered from COVID-19.

This sequence joins TRBV7-2 and TRBJ1-5; 9 bases map to TRBD1. In germline, CDR1 is SGHTA, CDR2 FQGNSA. Losses at the gene ends were 3 bases for V and 5 bases for J; bases not matched to a gene: 5. The CDR3 extends over 15 amino acids. The CDR3 sequence is CASSFMTGGYQPQHF. The CDR3 DNA is TGTGCCAGCAGCTTCATGACAGGGGGATATCAGCCCCAGCATTTT.

There are a few counts of this clone. The chain joins TRBV9 to TRBJ2-1; D remains ambiguous. V dropped 2 bases and J dropped 4 bases, with 7 bases sitting between them. In germline, CDR1 is SGDLS, CDR2 YYNGEE. CDR3 length: 13 amino acids. Here the CDR3 reads CASSVEDYNEQFF. The DNA of the CDR3 is TGTGCCAGCAGCGTCGAGGATTACAATGAGCAGTTCTTC.

The gene calls are TRBV5-6 and TRBJ2-5; tentatively, D is TRBD1 (6 bases). This CDR3 has 15 amino acids. V lost 0 bases and J lost 0, with 9 bases in between. Germline values: CDR1 SGHDT, CDR2 YYEEEE. CDR3 nucleotides: TGTGCCAGCAGCTTGGTCACAGGGTACCAAGAGACCCAGTACTTC. It is translated as CASSLVTGYQETQYF.

The chain combines TRBV7-9 with TRBJ1-4, with 7 bases fitting TRBD1. V trimming: 5 bases; J trimming: 11 bases; junction bases outside the gene matches: 5. The germline gives CDR1 SEHNR, CDR2 FQNEAQ (reference sequence). The CDR3 is made up of 12 amino acids. CDR3 DNA: TGTGCCAGCAGCAAAGGGGACAGCAAACTGTTTTTT. It codes for CASSKGDSKLFF.

The V gene is TRBV9, the J gene TRBJ2-7, with a weak D call TRBD2 (7 bases). Germline V gene lookup returns CDR1 SGDLS and CDR2 YYNGEE. This CDR3 contains 15 residues. V was clipped by 6 bases and J by 3 bases, with 19 bases between them. CDR3 sequence: CASTSGEGWGYEQYF. CDR3 sequence (DNA): TGTGCCAGCACCTCAGGGGAGGGTTGGGGCTACGAGCAGTACTTC.

This clone has a handful of counts. This chain joins TRBV24-1 and TRBJ1-1, with TRBD1 identical over 7 bases. The germline V gene has CDR1 KGHDR and CDR2 SFDVKD. This CDR3 has 12 residues. The J segment lost 4 bases and the V segment lost 10 bases, leaving 5 bases of the junction unmatched. In DNA form, the CDR3 reads TGTGCCACTCGAGGGGACAGCACTGAAGCTTTCTTT. It yields the protein CATRGDSTEAFF.

This chain connects TRBV11-2 to TRBJ1-1; weak D call: TRBD1 (5 bases). The CDR3 length is 15 residues. The V and J ends lost 2 bases and 3 bases respectively, with 13 bases between them. Per germline, CDR1 SGHAT and CDR2 FQNNGV. The CDR3 here is CASSLFRGGDTEAFF. The CDR3 bases are TGTGCCAGCAGCTTATTTAGGGGCGGGGACACTGAAGCTTTCTTT.

V and J are TRBV7-9 and TRBJ2-7, with D possibly matching TRBD2 (6 bases). CDR1 is SEHNR, CDR2 FQNEAQ, per germline (reference sequence). The CDR3 is made up of 14 amino acids. Trimming took off 2 bases at V and 4 bases at J, with 12 bases between the two ends. The CDR3 is CASSLSGGRYEQYF. The DNA of the CDR3 is TGTGCCAGCAGCTTATCTGGGGGGAGGTACGAGCAGTACTTC.

A note on this clone: A junction end diverges from the germline sequence, so it may reflect a read error. The chain employs TRBV5-6 and TRBJ1-1; 10 nucleotides match TRBD1. The germline gives CDR1 SGHDT, CDR2 YYEEEE. The CDR3 sequence is 16 residues long. CDR3 bases: TGTGCCAGCACCTTGGACAGGGGGACCTTGAACACTGAAGCTTTCTTT. This encodes CASTLDRGTLNTEAFF.

This rearrangement joins TRBV14 to TRBJ1-2, with D unclear. CDR1 is SGHDN, CDR2 FVKESK, per germline. The V gene lost 4 bases and the J gene lost 8 bases, with 17 bases spanning the gap. The CDR3 is 14 amino acids. CDR3 nucleotide sequence: TGTGCCAGCAGCCCGGTGGGCAGATATACCGGCTACACCTTC. Its protein is CASSPVGRYTGYTF.

The rearrangement uses TRBV27 and TRBJ1-1, with 7 bases identical to TRBD1. The junction had 6 bases not matched to a gene; V was cut back by 6 bases and J by 2 bases. The germline gives CDR1 MNHEY, CDR2 SMNVEV (reference sequence). This CDR3 is 14 amino acids long. The DNA of the CDR3 is TGTGCCAGCAGCCGCCGGGACAGAAACACTGAAGCTTTCTTT. Translating it yields CASSRRDRNTEAFF.